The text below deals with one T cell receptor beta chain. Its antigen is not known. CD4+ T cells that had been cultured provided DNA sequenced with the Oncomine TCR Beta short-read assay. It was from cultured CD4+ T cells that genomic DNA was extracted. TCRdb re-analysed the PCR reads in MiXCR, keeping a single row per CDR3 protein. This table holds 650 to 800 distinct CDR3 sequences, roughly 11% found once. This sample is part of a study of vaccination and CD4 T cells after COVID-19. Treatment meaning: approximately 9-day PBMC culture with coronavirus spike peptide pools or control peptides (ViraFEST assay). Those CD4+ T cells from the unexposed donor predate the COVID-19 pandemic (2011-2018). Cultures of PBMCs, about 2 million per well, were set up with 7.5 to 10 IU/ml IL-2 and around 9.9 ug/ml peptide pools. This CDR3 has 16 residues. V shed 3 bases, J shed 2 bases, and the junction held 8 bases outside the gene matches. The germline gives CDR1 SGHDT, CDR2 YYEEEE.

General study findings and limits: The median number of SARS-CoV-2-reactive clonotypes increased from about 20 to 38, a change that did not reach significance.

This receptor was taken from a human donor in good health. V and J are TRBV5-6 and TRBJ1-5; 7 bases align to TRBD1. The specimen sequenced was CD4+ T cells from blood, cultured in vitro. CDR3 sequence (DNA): TGTGCCAGCAGCTCAATCAGGGGGACGGGCAATCAGCCCCAGCATTTT. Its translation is CASSSIRGTGNQPQHF.